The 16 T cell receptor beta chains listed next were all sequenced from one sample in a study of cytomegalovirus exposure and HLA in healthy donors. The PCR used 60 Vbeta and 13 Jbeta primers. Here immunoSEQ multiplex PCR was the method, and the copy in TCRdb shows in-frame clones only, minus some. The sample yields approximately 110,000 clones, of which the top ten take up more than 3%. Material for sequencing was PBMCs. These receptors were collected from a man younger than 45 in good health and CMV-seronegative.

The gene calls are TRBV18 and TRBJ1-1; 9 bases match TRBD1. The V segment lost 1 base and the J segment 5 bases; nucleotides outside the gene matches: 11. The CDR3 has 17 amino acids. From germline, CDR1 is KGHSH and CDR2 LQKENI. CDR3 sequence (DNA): TGTGCCAGCTCACCACAAACAGGGGGCTCTAGTCTTACTGAAGCTTTCTTT. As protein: CASSPQTGGSSLTEAFF.

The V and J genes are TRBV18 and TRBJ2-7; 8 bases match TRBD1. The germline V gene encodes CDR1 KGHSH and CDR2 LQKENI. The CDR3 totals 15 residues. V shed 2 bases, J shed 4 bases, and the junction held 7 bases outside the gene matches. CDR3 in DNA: TGTGCCAGCTCACCAGTAGGACAGGGTAGTTACGAGCAGTACTTC. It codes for CASSPVGQGSYEQYF.

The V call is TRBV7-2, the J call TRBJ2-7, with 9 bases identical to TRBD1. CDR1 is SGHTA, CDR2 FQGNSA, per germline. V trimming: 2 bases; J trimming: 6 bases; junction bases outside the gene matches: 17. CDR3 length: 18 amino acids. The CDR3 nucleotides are TGTGCCAGCAGCTTATCGCCCGAATTTTGGACAGGGGAACTCGAGCAGTACTTC. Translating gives CASSLSPEFWTGELEQYF.

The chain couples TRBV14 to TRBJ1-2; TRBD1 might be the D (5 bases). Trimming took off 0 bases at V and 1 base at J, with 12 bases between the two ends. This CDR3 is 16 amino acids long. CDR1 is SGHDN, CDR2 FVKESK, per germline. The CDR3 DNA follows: TGTGCCAGCAGCCAAGATGGCAGGGTCAGTAACTATGGCTACACCTTC. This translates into CASSQDGRVSNYGYTF.

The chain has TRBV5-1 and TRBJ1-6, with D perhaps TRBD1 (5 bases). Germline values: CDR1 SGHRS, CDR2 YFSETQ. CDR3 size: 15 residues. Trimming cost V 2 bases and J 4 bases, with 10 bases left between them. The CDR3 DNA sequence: TGCGCCAGCAGCTTCCAACAGGCTTATAATTCACCCCTCCACTTT. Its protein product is CASSFQQAYNSPLHF.

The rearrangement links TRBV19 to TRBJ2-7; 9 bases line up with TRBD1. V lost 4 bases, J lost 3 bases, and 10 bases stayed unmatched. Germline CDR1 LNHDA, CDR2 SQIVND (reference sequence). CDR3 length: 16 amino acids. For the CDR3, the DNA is TGTGCCAGTAGTAAGGGGACAGGGAGAGGATACTACGAGCAGTACTTC. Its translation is CASSKGTGRGYYEQYF.

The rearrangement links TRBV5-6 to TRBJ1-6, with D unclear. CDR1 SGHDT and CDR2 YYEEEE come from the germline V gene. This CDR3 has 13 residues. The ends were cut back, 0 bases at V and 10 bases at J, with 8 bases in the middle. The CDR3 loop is CASSLGEQSPLHF. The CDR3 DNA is TGTGCCAGCAGCTTGGGTGAGCAATCACCCCTCCACTTT.

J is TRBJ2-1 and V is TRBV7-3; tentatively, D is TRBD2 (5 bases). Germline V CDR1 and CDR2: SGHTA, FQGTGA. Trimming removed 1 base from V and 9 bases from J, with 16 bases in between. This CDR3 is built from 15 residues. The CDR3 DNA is TGTGCCAGCAGCTTAAGACGGAGGTTTCGTTGTGAGCAGTTCTTC. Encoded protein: CASSLRRRFRCEQFF.

DNA for the CDR3: TGTGCCAGCAGTTTTTTAGCGGGGTTCACCGGGGAGCTGTTTTTT. Protein sequence: CASSFLAGFTGELFF. The rearrangement joins TRBV28 to TRBJ2-2; 8 bases map to TRBD2. The CDR3 totals 15 residues. With V trimmed by 3 bases and J by 4 bases, 4 bases remained unmatched. CDR1 is MDHEN and CDR2 is SYDVKM in the germline V gene.

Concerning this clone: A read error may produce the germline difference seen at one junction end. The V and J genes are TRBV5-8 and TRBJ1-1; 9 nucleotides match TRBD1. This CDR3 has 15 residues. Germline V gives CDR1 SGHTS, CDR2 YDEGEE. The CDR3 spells CAGSRWTGVSTEAFF. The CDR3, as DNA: TGTGCCGGCAGCCGATGGACAGGGGTGAGCACTGAAGCTTTCTTT. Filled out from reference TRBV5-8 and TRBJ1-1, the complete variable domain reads EAGVTQSPTHLIKTRGQQATLRCSPISGHTSVYWYQQALGLGLQFLLWYDEGEERNRGNFPPRFSGRQFPNYSSELNVNALELEDSALYLCAGSRWTGVSTEAFFGQGTRLTVV.

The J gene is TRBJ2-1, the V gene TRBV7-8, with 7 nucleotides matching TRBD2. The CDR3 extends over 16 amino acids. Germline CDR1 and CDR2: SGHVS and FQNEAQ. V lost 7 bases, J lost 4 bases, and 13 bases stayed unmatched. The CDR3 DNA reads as TGTGCCAGCATGGGATATGGCGGGGGAGAGTACAATGAGCAGTTCTTC. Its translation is CASMGYGGGEYNEQFF.

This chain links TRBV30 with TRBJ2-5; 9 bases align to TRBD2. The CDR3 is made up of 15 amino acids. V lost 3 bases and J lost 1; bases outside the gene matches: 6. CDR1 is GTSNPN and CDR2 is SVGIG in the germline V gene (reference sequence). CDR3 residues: CAWRNIAGAQETQYF. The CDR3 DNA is TGTGCCTGGAGAAATATAGCGGGGGCCCAAGAGACCCAGTACTTC.

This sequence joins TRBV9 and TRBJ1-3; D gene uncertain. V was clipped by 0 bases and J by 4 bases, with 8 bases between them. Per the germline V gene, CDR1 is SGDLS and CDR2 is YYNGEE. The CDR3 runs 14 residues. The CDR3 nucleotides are TGTGCCAGCAGCGTAGGGGGAGGCGGAAACACCATATATTTT. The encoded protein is CASSVGGGGNTIYF.

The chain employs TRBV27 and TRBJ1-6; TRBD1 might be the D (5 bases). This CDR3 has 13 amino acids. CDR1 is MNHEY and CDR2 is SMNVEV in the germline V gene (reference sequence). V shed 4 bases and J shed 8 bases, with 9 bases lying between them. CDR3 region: CASSYGRDSPLHF. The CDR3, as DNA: TGTGCCAGCAGTTACGGCAGGGATTCACCCCTCCACTTT.

The CDR3 here is CASSRGTGLNQPQHF. The CDR3 DNA sequence: TGTGCCAGCAGCAGGGGGACAGGGTTGAATCAGCCCCAGCATTTT. This chain connects TRBV5-4 to TRBJ1-5; TRBD1 agrees at 9 bases. Germline lookup yields CDR1 SGHNT and CDR2 YYREEE (reference sequence). V was pared by 4 bases and J by 4 bases, with 6 bases of the junction left unmatched. The CDR3 contains 15 residues.

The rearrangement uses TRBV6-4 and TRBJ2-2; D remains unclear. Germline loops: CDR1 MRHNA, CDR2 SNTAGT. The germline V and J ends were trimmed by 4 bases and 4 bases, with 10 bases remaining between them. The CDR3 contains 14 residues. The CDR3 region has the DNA TGTGCCAGCAGTGTACGAGCTGGCACCGGGGAGCTGTTTTTT. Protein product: CASSVRAGTGELFF.